Below are 3 T cell receptor beta chains sequenced from a single sample in a study of cytomegalovirus exposure and HLA in healthy donors. 60 Vbeta and 13 Jbeta primers were used in PCR. TCRdb's table, derived via immunoSEQ multiplex PCR, lists solely in-frame clones and lacks some. The sample yields a few hundred thousand clones, around 80% seen once. Sequenced: PBMCs. Receptors originate from a young man in good health and CMV-seronegative.

The chain is built from TRBV13 and TRBJ2-5; TRBD2 matches at 10 bases. This CDR3 has 15 amino acids. V lost 5 bases, J lost 5 bases, and 8 bases stayed unmatched. Germline V gene sequence: CDR1 PRHDT, CDR2 FYEKMQ (reference sequence). The CDR3 DNA reads TGTGCCAGCAGCCCCCAGCGGGGGGGCCGGGAGACCCAGTACTTC. It encodes CASSPQRGGRETQYF.

The rearrangement uses TRBV28 and TRBJ2-3, with TRBD1 as a possible D gene (6 bases). This CDR3 is 14 amino acids long. Trimming took off 6 bases at V and 2 bases at J, with 12 bases between the two ends. Germline loops: CDR1 MDHEN, CDR2 SYDVKM. DNA of the CDR3: TGTGCCAGCAGCGTTGACAGGAACACAGATACGCAGTATTTT. Translating gives CASSVDRNTDTQYF.

This rearrangement joins TRBV18 to TRBJ2-7; TRBD1 aligns across 9 bases. The CDR3 runs 14 residues. The germline gives CDR1 KGHSH, CDR2 LQKENI. The J segment lost 6 bases and the V segment lost 4 bases, leaving 7 bases of the junction unmatched. The CDR3 is CASSRPGQGGEQYF. The DNA of the CDR3 is TGTGCCAGCTCACGGCCGGGACAGGGCGGCGAGCAGTACTTC.